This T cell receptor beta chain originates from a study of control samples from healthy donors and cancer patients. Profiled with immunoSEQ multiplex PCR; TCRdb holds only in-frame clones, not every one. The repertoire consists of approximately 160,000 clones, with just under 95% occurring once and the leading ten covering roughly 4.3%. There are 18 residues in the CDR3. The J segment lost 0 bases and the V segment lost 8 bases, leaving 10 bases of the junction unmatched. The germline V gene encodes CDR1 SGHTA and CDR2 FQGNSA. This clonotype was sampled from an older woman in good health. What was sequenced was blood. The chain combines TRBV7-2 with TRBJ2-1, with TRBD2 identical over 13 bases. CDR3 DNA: TGTGCCAGCGGTGGACTAGCGGGGGCCCCCACCTCCTACAATGAGCAGTTCTTC. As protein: CASGGLAGAPTSYNEQFF. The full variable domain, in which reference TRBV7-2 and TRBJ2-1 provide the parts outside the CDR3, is GAGVSQSPSNKVTEKGKDVELRCDPISGHTALYWYRQSLGQGLEFLIYFQGNSAPDKSGLPSDRFSAERTGGSVSTLTIQRTQQEDSAVYLCASGGLAGAPTSYNEQFFGPGTRLTVL.